This T cell receptor (beta chain) was identified during a study of Graves' ophthalmopathy and Graves' hyperthyroidism. Across the whole study: Ahead of any treatment, peripheral blood was obtained at the initial diagnosis.

CDR3 regions of TCR beta were amplified from RNA transcripts. Investigators did first-round RT-PCR with HTBI primers, then second-round multiplex PCR. TCRdb re-called the multiplex PCR reads through MiXCR, storing one row per CDR3 protein. Among about 400,000 distinct CDR3 sequences listed, around 18% were seen once. Deletions cut 3 bases from V and 7 bases from J, with 15 bases between. CDR1 and CDR2 from the germline V gene are MGHDK and SYGVNS. The length of the CDR3 is 15 residues. This clonotype was found many times. Input material: peripheral blood. This sequence joins TRBV25-1 and TRBJ2-2, with a tentative D call TRBD2 (6 bases). This receptor was identified in a woman younger than 35 with Graves' ophthalmopathy. Here the CDR3 DNA reads TGTGCCAGCAGTGAGTTTGGAGGGATCGTCGGGGAGCTGTTTTTT. It specifies CASSEFGGIVGELFF.